This TCR beta chain was retrieved from a study of CXCR3-negative and CXCR3-positive naive CD8 T cells. Findings of the study overall: Compared with CXCR3-negative naive cells, CXCR3-positive naive cells showed more hydrophobic TRB CDR3s.

The CDR3 is made up of 16 amino acids. Germline V gene data show CDR1 as SQVTM and CDR2 as ANQGSEA. As to this clonotype: The target antigen is unknown.

Via 5' RACE with UMI labels, TRB cDNA libraries were prepared. TCRdb re-called the 5' RACE reads; one entry per CDR3 protein, DNA not given. This sample's table has around 63,000 distinct CDR3 sequences. CD45RO-CCR7+CD27+CD95- was the phenotype of naive CD8+ T cells. The receptor was derived from a human donor in good health. Some clones in this sample may be carry-over from other donors' samples. The chain recombines TRBV29-1 with TRBJ2-2; TCRdb reports TRBD1, a call that lacks DNA to check it against. The sequencing sample was made of naive CXCR3+ CD8+ T cells from blood. Indicated subset: CD45RO-CCR7+CD27+CD95- naive CD8+ T cells expressing CXCR3 (TNR3+). CDR3 loop: CSVPRTGGWNTGELFF.